This TCR beta chain was observed in a study of blood T cells in healthy people across ages. On this clonotype itself: Its antigen is currently unknown.

Study results and limitations: The unknown donor CMV status may have confounded expanded clonotype changes. A strong correlation was seen between TCR beta diversity and naive T cell percentage.

The authors isolated at least 7 million PBMCs per sample. There were at least 6 micrograms of total RNA extracted from every sample. The CDR3 has 13 amino acids. Germline V gives CDR1 DFQATT, CDR2 SNEGSKA (reference sequence). The V gene lost 6 bases and the J gene lost 1 base, with 13 bases spanning the gap. With a J-beta primer mix and a sample-barcoded 5' primer, a second PCR ran 7 to 11 cycles. TCRdb called the 5' RACE reads again in MiXCR, with one record for every CDR3 protein. The profile covers hundreds of thousands of distinct CDR3 sequences, with 58% appearing a single time and 20% to 25% taken by the ten largest.

The V gene is TRBV20-1, the J gene TRBJ2-7; D is unclear. This clonotype was sampled from a man aged 25-45 years in good health. Sequenced: blood. CDR3 in DNA: TGCAGTGCCCCGACGACTCCATCCTACGAGCAGTACTTC. It codes for CSAPTTPSYEQYF.